What follows is one T cell receptor (beta chain) and its context. The antigen is undetermined. These data come from a study of cytomegalovirus exposure and HLA in healthy donors. Donors had nominal health at sampling but likely had unrecorded immune exposures. Study-wide results and limits: Fewer N-insertions (relative to the approximately 670-donor mean) were reportedly seen in an Asian-associated ancestry cluster in a later analysis. The study reported that TCR beta sequences accurately predicted HLA-A and HLA-B alleles in most subjects. CMV serostatus was the only immune exposure information that was available.

A multiplex PCR was run with 60 Vbeta primers and 13 Jbeta primers. Clones were sequenced by immunoSEQ multiplex PCR, and TCRdb holds only the in-frame ones, with some missing. In all, the sample yields 50,000 or so clones. This receptor was obtained from a man between 35 and 55 years old in good health and CMV-seropositive. The sample taken for sequencing was PBMCs.

CDR3 loop: CASSVTAIVRQETQYF. For the CDR3, the DNA is TGTGCCAGCAGTGTTACGGCAATTGTCAGGCAAGAGACCCAGTACTTC. The chain carries TRBV6-1 and TRBJ2-5; D gene unclear. The CDR3 covers 16 residues. Germline values: CDR1 MNHNS, CDR2 SASEGT. Trimming removed 4 bases at V and 2 bases at J, with 17 bases between.